The 28 T cell receptor beta chains reported below all come from one sample, sequenced in a study of blood T cell repertoires in COVID-19. Profiling relied on immunoSEQ multiplex PCR, and the TCRdb table lists in-frame clones only, not all of them. The data show 70,000 to 90,000 clones, roughly 83% seen once. The source material was peripheral blood. The receptors were gathered from a man in his forties or fifties with active COVID-19.

The CDR3 DNA sequence: TGTGCCAGCAGCGTCCGACTAGCGGGAGCGGGGGGCACAGATACGCAGTATTTT. Amino acids: CASSVRLAGAGGTDTQYF. The V call is TRBV7-9, the J call TRBJ2-3; 12 bases line up with TRBD2. Trimming cost V 5 bases and J 1 base; bases outside gene matches: 10. Looked up from germline, CDR1 is SEHNR and CDR2 is FQNEAQ (reference sequence). There are 18 residues in the CDR3.

V gene TRBV5-1 combines with J gene TRBJ2-1, with D perhaps TRBD1 (6 bases). The germline V and J ends were trimmed by 7 bases and 5 bases, with 16 bases remaining between them. The CDR3 has 14 residues. Germline CDR1 SGHRS, CDR2 YFSETQ. DNA of the CDR3: TGCGCCAGCGGGCATGGGGGCCTTAACAATGAGCAGTTCTTC. This sequence encodes CASGHGGLNNEQFF.

This chain connects TRBV27 to TRBJ2-1; unclear D gene. The V gene lost 2 bases and the J gene lost 6 bases, with 8 bases spanning the gap. CDR1 and CDR2 from the germline V gene are MNHEY and SMNVEV (reference sequence). The CDR3 is 13 amino acids. CDR3 in DNA: TGTGCCAGCAGTTTAAGCGCAGCCAATGAGCAGTTCTTC. Translation: CASSLSAANEQFF.

The chain links TRBV4-3 to TRBJ1-6; D possibly corresponds to TRBD1 (6 bases). The V gene lost 0 bases and the J gene lost 10 bases, with 13 bases spanning the gap. This CDR3 region has 15 residues. CDR1 and CDR2 (germline): LGHNA, YSLEER. CDR3 sequence: CASSQDRTVYSPLHF. The CDR3 DNA reads TGCGCCAGCAGCCAAGATCGGACAGTTTACTCACCCCTCCACTTT.

On this clone itself: Other DNA variants within this sample encode the same CDR3. The chain links TRBV28 to TRBJ2-7; D gene unclear. V was shortened by 5 bases and J by 3 bases, with 5 bases between the two germline ends. The CDR3 totals 11 residues. Germline V lookup: CDR1 MDHEN, CDR2 SYDVKM. The CDR3 sequence: CASSLLYEQYF. In nucleotides, the CDR3 is TGTGCCAGCAGTCTCCTCTACGAGCAGTACTTC.

The chain uses TRBV2 and TRBJ2-1; TRBD1 matches at 7 bases. The CDR3 contains 13 residues. CDR1 and CDR2 from the germline V gene are SNHLY and FYNNEI. After removal of 4 bases from V and 7 bases from J, the junction contained 4 bases not matched to a gene. CDR3: CASSVGGWNEQFF. The CDR3, as DNA: TGTGCCAGCAGTGTAGGGGGCTGGAATGAGCAGTTCTTC.

The chain has TRBV5-4 and TRBJ2-7; TRBD1 agrees at 9 bases. This CDR3 contains 15 residues. V dropped 2 bases and J dropped 2; count of bases not matched to a gene: 5. Looked up from germline, CDR1 is SGHNT and CDR2 is YYREEE (reference sequence). The DNA of the CDR3 is TGTGCCAGCAGCTTAGGACAGGGGAACGCCTACGAGCAGTACTTC. It encodes CASSLGQGNAYEQYF. The whole variable domain, remainder taken from reference TRBV5-4 and TRBJ2-7, is ETGVTQSPTHLIKTRGQQVTLRCSSQSGHNTVSWYQQALGQGPQFIFQYYREEENGRGNFPPRFSGLQFPNYSSELNVNALELDDSALYLCASSLGQGNAYEQYFGPGTRLTVT.

The V and J genes are TRBV6-1 and TRBJ2-7; TRBD1 matches 9 bases. V shed 1 base, J shed 4 bases, and the junction held 2 bases outside the gene matches. CDR3 size: 14 residues. Germline loops: CDR1 MNHNS, CDR2 SASEGT. CDR3 in DNA: TGTGCCAGCAGTGAAGACAGGGGGCTGTACGAGCAGTACTTC. Its protein product is CASSEDRGLYEQYF.

This clone occurred once. This chain joins TRBV15 and TRBJ2-7; 10 bases match TRBD1. V lost 7 bases and J lost 3; bases outside the gene matches: 6. The V gene's germline CDR1 is LNHNV and CDR2 YYDKDF (reference sequence). The CDR3 is made up of 14 amino acids. DNA of the CDR3: TGTGCCACCACCGGGACAGGGGTAGACTACGAGCAGTACTTC. Its translation: CATTGTGVDYEQYF.

The table lists this clone with many counts. V and J are TRBV2 and TRBJ1-6, with unresolved D. The length of the CDR3 is 14 residues. Germline CDR1 is SNHLY and CDR2 is FYNNEI. V was trimmed by 4 bases and J by 9 bases, leaving 13 bases between them. DNA of the CDR3: TGTGCCAGCAGTGCTGAGGGAAGGAGTTCACCCCTCCACTTT. Its protein is CASSAEGRSSPLHF. The whole variable domain, filled in from reference TRBV2 and TRBJ1-6, reads EPEVTQTPSHQVTQMGQEVILRCVPISNHLYFYWYRQILGQKVEFLVSFYNNEISEKSEIFDDQFSVERPDGSNFTLKIRSTKLEDSAMYFCASSAEGRSSPLHFGNGTRLTVT.

V and J are TRBV6-5 and TRBJ1-2; TRBD1 matches at 8 bases. Germline CDR1 MNHEY, CDR2 SVGAGI. This CDR3 is 15 amino acids long. V was clipped by 8 bases and J by 2 bases; unmatched bases: 10. The CDR3 here is CASLKWTGQNYGYTF. For the CDR3, the DNA is TGTGCCAGCTTAAAATGGACAGGGCAAAACTATGGCTACACCTTC.

In this sample, this clone turned up a few times. The chain couples TRBV11-2 to TRBJ2-5; 9 bases align to TRBD1. The CDR3 has 12 amino acids. CDR1 SGHAT and CDR2 FQNNGV come from the germline V gene. V was clipped by 10 bases and J by 4 bases; unmatched bases: 4. CDR3: CATSQGAETQYF. CDR3 DNA sequence: TGTGCCACCTCACAGGGGGCAGAGACCCAGTACTTC.

The chain links TRBV19 to TRBJ2-7; 7 bases match TRBD1. This CDR3 has 14 amino acids. V dropped 4 bases and J dropped 2; count of bases not matched to a gene: 5. Germline CDR1 LNHDA, CDR2 SQIVND (reference sequence). The CDR3 here is CASSTTGQAYEQYF. Written as DNA, the CDR3 is TGTGCCAGTAGTACTACCGGACAGGCCTACGAGCAGTACTTC.

The chain links TRBV2 to TRBJ2-7; D possibly corresponds to TRBD2 (5 bases). The CDR3 runs 15 residues. Germline values: CDR1 SNHLY, CDR2 FYNNEI. V was shortened by 6 bases and J by 2 bases, with 17 bases between the two germline ends. The CDR3: CASSFAGVSAYEQYF. Written as DNA, the CDR3 is TGTGCCAGCAGCTTCGCCGGGGTCTCCGCCTACGAGCAGTACTTC. Supplemented by reference TRBV2 and TRBJ2-7, the full variable domain reads EPEVTQTPSHQVTQMGQEVILRCVPISNHLYFYWYRQILGQKVEFLVSFYNNEISEKSEIFDDQFSVERPDGSNFTLKIRSTKLEDSAMYFCASSFAGVSAYEQYFGPGTRLTVT.

V usage is TRBV2 and J usage is TRBJ1-1; tentative D call: TRBD1 (5 bases). Trimming cost V 6 bases and J 2 bases, with 10 bases left between them. This CDR3 is 13 amino acids long. Germline-derived CDR1 and CDR2 are SNHLY and FYNNEI. For the CDR3, the DNA is TGTGCCAGCAGGATAGGGGTAAACACTGAAGCTTTCTTT. This sequence encodes CASRIGVNTEAFF.

The chain uses TRBV4-1 and TRBJ2-3; TRBD2 matches 11 bases. Trimming cost V 6 bases and J 2 bases; bases outside gene matches: 10. The CDR3 spans 17 residues. The germline V gene encodes CDR1 MGHRA and CDR2 YSYEKL. CDR3 region: CASSPIMTSGITDTQYF. The CDR3 DNA is TGCGCCAGCAGTCCTATTATGACTAGCGGGATCACAGATACGCAGTATTTT.

The chain is built from TRBV28 and TRBJ2-7; TRBD1 matches at 9 bases. Trimming cost V 5 bases and J 0 bases; bases outside gene matches: 8. The germline CDR1 and CDR2 sequences are MDHEN and SYDVKM. This CDR3 region has 16 residues. The CDR3 region has the DNA TGTGCCAGCAGTGGAGACGGGACAGGGTCCTCCTACGAGCAGTACTTC. It yields the protein CASSGDGTGSSYEQYF.

The V gene is TRBV20-1, the J gene TRBJ2-1; no definite D call. The CDR3 consists of 13 residues. The V end was cut by 3 bases, the J end by 0 bases, with 6 bases between. CDR1 is DFQATT and CDR2 is SNEGSKA in the germline V gene (reference sequence). The CDR3 loop is CSASGSSYNEQFF. CDR3 DNA: TGCAGTGCTAGTGGTAGCTCCTACAATGAGCAGTTCTTC.

The chain joins TRBV5-1 to TRBJ2-3; D is unresolved. Germline V gene lookup returns CDR1 SGHRS and CDR2 YFSETQ. V was trimmed by 1 base and J by 5 bases, leaving 11 bases between them. There are 14 residues in the CDR3. In DNA, the CDR3 is TGCGCCAGCAGCTTGTCTACTTTCTTAGATACGCAGTATTTT. Translating gives CASSLSTFLDTQYF.

CDR3 bases: TGTGCCAGCAGCTTCCCTAGCGGGGGGCCGAGAACAGATACGCAGTATTTT. Its translation: CASSFPSGGPRTDTQYF. The V and J genes are TRBV7-8 and TRBJ2-3, with TRBD2 matching 11 bases. CDR3 length: 17 residues. V lost 3 bases to trimming and J lost 3 bases; unmatched junction nucleotides: 8. Germline CDR1 is SGHVS and CDR2 is FQNEAQ.

This chain links TRBV9 with TRBJ2-1; the match to TRBD1 covers 8 bases. Germline assignment: CDR1 SGDLS and CDR2 YYNGEE. The CDR3 covers 15 residues. J lost 8 bases, V lost 1 base, and 8 bases had no gene match. The DNA for the CDR3 is TGTGCCAGCAGCGTAACGGGACAGGCATACGATGAGCAGTTCTTC. Amino acid sequence: CASSVTGQAYDEQFF.

The chain uses TRBV13 and TRBJ1-6; 8 bases match TRBD1. Trimming took 5 bases from V and 6 from J; bases not matched to a gene: 9. Germline V CDR1 and CDR2: PRHDT, FYEKMQ (reference sequence). This CDR3 is 16 amino acids long. The CDR3: CASSPDRGVGNSPLHF. The DNA of the CDR3 is TGTGCCAGCAGCCCAGACAGGGGCGTAGGTAATTCACCCCTCCACTTT.

The chain links TRBV5-1 to TRBJ2-2; the D gene is possibly TRBD1 (6 bases). The CDR3 sequence is 15 residues long. Germline CDR1 SGHRS, CDR2 YFSETQ. V was pared by 1 base and J by 1 base, with 8 bases between. The chain's CDR3 is CASSLLGGNTGELFF. In nucleotides, the CDR3 is TGCGCCAGCAGCTTGTTAGGGGGGAACACCGGGGAGCTGTTTTTT.

This chain's CDR3 is CASTDYEQFF. The CDR3 DNA sequence: TGTGCCAGCACCGACTACGAGCAGTTCTTC. The rearrangement links TRBV6-5 to TRBJ2-1, with a weak D call TRBD2 (5 bases). Trimming took off 7 bases at V and 10 bases at J, with 8 bases between the two ends. The CDR3 spans 10 residues. Germline V gene sequence: CDR1 MNHEY, CDR2 SVGAGI.

The chain couples TRBV9 to TRBJ1-5; tentative D call: TRBD1 (5 bases). The CDR3 spans 16 residues. V lost 0 bases, J lost 2 bases, and 12 bases lay in between. Germline loops: CDR1 SGDLS, CDR2 YYNGEE. CDR3 loop: CASSVGGERGNQPQHF. For the CDR3, the DNA is TGTGCCAGCAGCGTAGGGGGGGAGAGGGGCAATCAGCCCCAGCATTTT.

Here the CDR3 DNA reads TGTGCCAGCAGCTTGGACAGGGCGGAAAATAATTCACCCCTCCACTTT. It codes for CASSLDRAENNSPLHF. The rearrangement joins TRBV7-2 to TRBJ1-6; 8 positions match TRBD1. The germline V gene encodes CDR1 SGHTA and CDR2 FQGNSA. CDR3 length: 16 residues. V lost 3 bases to trimming and J lost 5 bases; unmatched junction nucleotides: 6.

The genes are TRBV7-3 and TRBJ1-1; D call uncertain. Germline V gives CDR1 SGHTA, CDR2 FQGTGA. The V gene lost 2 bases and the J gene lost 3 bases, with 7 bases spanning the gap. This CDR3 is built from 13 residues. Written as DNA, the CDR3 is TGTGCCAGCAGCTTACGCCGGGACACTGAAGCTTTCTTT. This codes for CASSLRRDTEAFF. Drawing the rest from reference TRBV7-3 and TRBJ1-1, the complete variable domain is GAGVSQTPSNKVTEKGKYVELRCDPISGHTALYWYRQSLGQGPEFLIYFQGTGAADDSGLPNDRFFAVRPEGSVSTLKIQRTERGDSAVYLCASSLRRDTEAFFGQGTRLTVV.

This clone was detected only once. The J gene is TRBJ2-7, the V gene TRBV10-3; D may be TRBD2 (6 bases). The CDR3 has 13 residues. Germline V CDR1 and CDR2: ENHRY, SYGVKD. Trimming stripped 2 bases from V and 3 bases from J, with 8 bases between. This chain's CDR3 is CAISEGGGYEQYF. Written as DNA, the CDR3 is TGTGCCATCAGTGAGGGGGGAGGCTACGAGCAGTACTTC.